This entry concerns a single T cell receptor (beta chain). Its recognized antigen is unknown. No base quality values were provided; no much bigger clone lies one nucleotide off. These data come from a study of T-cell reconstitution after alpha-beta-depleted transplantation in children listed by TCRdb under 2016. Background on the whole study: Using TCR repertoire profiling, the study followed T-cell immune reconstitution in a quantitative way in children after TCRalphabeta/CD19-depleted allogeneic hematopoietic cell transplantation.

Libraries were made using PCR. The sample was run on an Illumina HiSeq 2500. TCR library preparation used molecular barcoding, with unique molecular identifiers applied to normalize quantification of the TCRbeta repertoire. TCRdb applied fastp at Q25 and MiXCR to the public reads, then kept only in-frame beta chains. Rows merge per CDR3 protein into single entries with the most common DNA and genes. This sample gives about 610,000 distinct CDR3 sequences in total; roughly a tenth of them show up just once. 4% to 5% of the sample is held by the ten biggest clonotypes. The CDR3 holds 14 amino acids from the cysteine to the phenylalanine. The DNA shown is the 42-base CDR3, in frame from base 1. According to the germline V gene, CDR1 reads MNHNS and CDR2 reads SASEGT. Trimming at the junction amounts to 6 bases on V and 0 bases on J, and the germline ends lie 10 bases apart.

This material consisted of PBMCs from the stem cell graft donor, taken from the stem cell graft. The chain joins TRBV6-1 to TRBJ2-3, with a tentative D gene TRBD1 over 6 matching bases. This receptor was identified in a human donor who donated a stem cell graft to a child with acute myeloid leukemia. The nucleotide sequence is TGTGCCAGCAGCACAGGGACCAGCACAGATACGCAGTATTTT. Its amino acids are CASSTGTSTDTQYF.